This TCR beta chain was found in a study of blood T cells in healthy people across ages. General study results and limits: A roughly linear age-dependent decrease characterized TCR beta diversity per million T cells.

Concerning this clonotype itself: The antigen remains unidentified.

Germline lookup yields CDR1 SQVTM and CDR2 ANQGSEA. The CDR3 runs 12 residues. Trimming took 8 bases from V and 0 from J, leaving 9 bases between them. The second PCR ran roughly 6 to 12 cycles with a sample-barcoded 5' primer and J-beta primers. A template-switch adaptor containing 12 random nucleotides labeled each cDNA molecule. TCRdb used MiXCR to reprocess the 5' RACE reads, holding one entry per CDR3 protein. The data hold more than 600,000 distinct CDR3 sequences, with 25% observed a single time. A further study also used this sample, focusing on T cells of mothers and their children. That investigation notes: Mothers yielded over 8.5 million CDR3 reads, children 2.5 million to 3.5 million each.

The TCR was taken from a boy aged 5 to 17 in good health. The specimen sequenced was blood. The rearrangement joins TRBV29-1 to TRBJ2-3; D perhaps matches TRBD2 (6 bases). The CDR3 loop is CSWRGSTDTQYF. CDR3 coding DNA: TGCAGCTGGAGGGGAAGCACAGATACGCAGTATTTT.